This T cell receptor beta chain was obtained from a study of blood T cell repertoires in COVID-19 (dated by TCRdb to the early 2020s). As for the study more broadly: Collaborator samples came from the United States, Italy and Spain and covered acute and convalescent phases of COVID-19. The prospective study material was composed of cDNA or gDNA derived from T cells, B-cell-depleted T cells, or PBMCs. Deeply sampled blood TCRbeta repertoires from subjects exposed to, actively infected with, or recovered from COVID-19 were included in the dataset. The repertoires were made available in a free public database intended to serve as a resource for research on the immune response to SARS-CoV-2. Samples were obtained from the ongoing ImmuneRACE study (first 160 participants) and from approximately 1,200 subjects provided by 6 global collaborators. Sample metadata almost always included a de-identified subject ID, COVID-19 status, age in years and sex. Where available, HLA class I and class II types were taken from metadata supplied by the sample provider and were not determined by assay-based typing.

The collaborating institutions used their own protocols to collect whole blood in K2EDTA tubes. Collaborator samples were shipped for TCRbeta analysis as frozen whole blood, isolated PBMCs, or DNA extracted from either sample type. TCRbeta CDR3 regions were amplified from genomic DNA using the immunoSEQ Assay, a bias-controlled multiplex PCR. In the source study's methods: Within the assay, amplification of reference gene primers was used to estimate how many nucleated cells each sample contained. To quantify the absolute abundance of each unique TCRbeta CDR3 rearrangement, sequence reads were collapsed and filtered. For each sample, productive Simpson clonality was calculated as the square root of Simpson's diversity index over productive rearrangements. TCRdb obtained this table from immuneACCESS and retained in-frame rearrangements with V and J assigned. These tables miss some clones; where compared with another copy, unresolved V genes account for less than half of the shortfall, and the remainder is unexplained. V and J calls and clone size are copied from that table; D and trimming were computed from the DNA. The sample has 200,000 to 300,000 clones on record, about four fifths of them singletons. The ten top clones hold 3.4% of the sample.

The full study reports these points: The amount of clinical and demographic metadata varied by source and participant and was provided uncurated.

For this clone: It has no known antigen specificity. Base qualities are not provided; no much larger clone lies one nucleotide away.

Between the V and J ends, shortened by 5 bases and 7 bases respectively, the junction contains 17 bases. CDR1 is given as MNHEY and CDR2 as SVGEGT, both from the germline V gene. Spanning cysteine to phenylalanine, the CDR3 consists of 14 amino acids. The only DNA kept is the CDR3, 42 bases in frame from the first base. This receptor was obtained from a woman aged 18-29 years with acute or convalescent COVID-19. The chain employs TRBV6-2 or TRBV6-3 and TRBJ1-2; perhaps TRBD1 is the D gene, with 6 bases matching. What was sequenced was peripheral blood. The encoded CDR3 is CASSIQTGQVGYTF. The bases are TGTGCCAGCAGTATCCAGACAGGCCAGGTTGGCTACACCTTC.